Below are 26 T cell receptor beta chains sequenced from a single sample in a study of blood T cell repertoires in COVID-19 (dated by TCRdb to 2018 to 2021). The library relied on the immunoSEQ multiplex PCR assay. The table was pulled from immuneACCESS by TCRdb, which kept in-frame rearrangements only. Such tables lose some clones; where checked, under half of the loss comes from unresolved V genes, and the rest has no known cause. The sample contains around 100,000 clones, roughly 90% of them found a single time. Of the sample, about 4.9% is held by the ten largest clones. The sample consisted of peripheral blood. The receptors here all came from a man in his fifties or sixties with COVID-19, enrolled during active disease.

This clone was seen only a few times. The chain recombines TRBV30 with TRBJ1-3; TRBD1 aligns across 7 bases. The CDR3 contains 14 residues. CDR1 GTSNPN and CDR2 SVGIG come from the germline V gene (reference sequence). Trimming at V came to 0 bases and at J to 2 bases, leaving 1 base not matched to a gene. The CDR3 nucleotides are TGTGCCTGGAGTGTACAGGGGACTGGAAACACCATATATTTT. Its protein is CAWSVQGTGNTIYF.

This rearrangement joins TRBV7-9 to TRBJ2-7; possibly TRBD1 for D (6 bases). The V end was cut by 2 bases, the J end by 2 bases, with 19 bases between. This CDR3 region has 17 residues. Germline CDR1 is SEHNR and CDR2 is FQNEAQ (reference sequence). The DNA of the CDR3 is TGTGCCAGCAGCTTATTTGGTGGCGGACAGACCCCCTACGAGCAGTACTTC. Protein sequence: CASSLFGGGQTPYEQYF.

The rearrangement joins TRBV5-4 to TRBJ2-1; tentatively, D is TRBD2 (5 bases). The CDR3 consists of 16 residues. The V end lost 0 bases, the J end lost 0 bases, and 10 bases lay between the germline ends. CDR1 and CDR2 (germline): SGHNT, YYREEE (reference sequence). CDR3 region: CASSLGGISSYNEQFF. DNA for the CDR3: TGTGCCAGCAGCTTGGGAGGGATTAGCTCCTACAATGAGCAGTTCTTC.

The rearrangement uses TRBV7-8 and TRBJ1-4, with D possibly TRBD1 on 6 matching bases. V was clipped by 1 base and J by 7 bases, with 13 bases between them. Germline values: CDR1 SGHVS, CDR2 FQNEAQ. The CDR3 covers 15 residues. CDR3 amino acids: CASSLDRGAGEKLFF. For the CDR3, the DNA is TGTGCCAGCAGCTTAGATCGGGGGGCCGGTGAAAAACTGTTTTTT.

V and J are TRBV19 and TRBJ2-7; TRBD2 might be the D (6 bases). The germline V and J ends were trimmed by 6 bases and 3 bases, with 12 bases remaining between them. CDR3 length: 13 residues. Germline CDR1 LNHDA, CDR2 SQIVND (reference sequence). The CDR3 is CASSPGRGYEQYF. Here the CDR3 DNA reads TGTGCCAGTAGCCCTGGGCGGGGCTACGAGCAGTACTTC.

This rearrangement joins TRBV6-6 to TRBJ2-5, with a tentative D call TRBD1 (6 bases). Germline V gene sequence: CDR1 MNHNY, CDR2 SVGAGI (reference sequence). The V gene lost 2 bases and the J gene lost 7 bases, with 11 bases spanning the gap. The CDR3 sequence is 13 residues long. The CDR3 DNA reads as TGTGCCAGCAGTTACGGGGGCCAGGGGACCCAGTACTTC. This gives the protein CASSYGGQGTQYF.

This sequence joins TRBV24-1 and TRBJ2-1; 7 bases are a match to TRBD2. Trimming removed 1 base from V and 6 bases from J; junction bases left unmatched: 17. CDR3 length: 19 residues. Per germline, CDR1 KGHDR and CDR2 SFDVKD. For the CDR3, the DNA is TGTGCCACCAGTGATTTTAGCCCCCGGGGCGGGAGCTGGTTCAATGAGCAGTTCTTC. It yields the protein CATSDFSPRGGSWFNEQFF.

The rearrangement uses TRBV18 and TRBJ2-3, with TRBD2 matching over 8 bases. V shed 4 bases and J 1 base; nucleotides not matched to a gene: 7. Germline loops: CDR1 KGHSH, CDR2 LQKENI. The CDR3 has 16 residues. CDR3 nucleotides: TGTGCCAGCTCACGCCTCGCGGGGGGTCGCACAGATACGCAGTATTTT. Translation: CASSRLAGGRTDTQYF.

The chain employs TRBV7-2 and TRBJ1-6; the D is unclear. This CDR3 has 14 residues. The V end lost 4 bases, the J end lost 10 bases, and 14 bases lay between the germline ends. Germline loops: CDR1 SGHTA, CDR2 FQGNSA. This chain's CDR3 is CASSSDTVLSPLHF. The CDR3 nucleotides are TGTGCCAGCAGCTCCGACACTGTCCTGTCACCCCTCCACTTT.

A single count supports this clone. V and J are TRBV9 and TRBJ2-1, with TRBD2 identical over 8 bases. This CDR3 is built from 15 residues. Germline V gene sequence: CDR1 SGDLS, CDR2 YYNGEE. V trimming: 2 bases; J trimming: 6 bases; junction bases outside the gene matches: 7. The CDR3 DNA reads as TGTGCCAGCAGCGTGGGCGGGGGGCCCGGCAATGAGCAGTTCTTC. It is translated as CASSVGGGPGNEQFF. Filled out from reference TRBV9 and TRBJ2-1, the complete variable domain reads DSGVTQTPKHLITATGQRVTLRCSPRSGDLSVYWYQQSLDQGLQFLIQYYNGEERAKGNILERFSAQQFPDLHSELNLSSLELGDSALYFCASSVGGGPGNEQFFGPGTRLTVL.

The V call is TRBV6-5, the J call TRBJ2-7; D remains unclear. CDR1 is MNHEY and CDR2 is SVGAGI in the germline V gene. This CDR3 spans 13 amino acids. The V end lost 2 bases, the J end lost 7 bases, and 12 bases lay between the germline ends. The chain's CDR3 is CASSYGPEREQYF. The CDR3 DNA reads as TGTGCCAGCAGTTACGGTCCCGAGAGGGAGCAGTACTTC.

CDR3 region: CASSLSGQETQYF. The DNA for the CDR3 is TGTGCCAGCAGCCTCAGCGGGCAAGAGACCCAGTACTTC. V and J are TRBV7-3 and TRBJ2-5, with D maybe TRBD2 (6 bases). Germline V lookup: CDR1 SGHTA, CDR2 FQGTGA. The CDR3 has 13 residues. Trimming removed 5 bases from V and 2 bases from J, with 9 bases in between.

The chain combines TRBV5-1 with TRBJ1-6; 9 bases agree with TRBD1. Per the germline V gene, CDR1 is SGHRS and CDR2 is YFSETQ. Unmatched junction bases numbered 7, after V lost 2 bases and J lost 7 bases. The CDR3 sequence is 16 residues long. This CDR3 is CASSFSGQGRNSPLHF. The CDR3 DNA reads TGCGCCAGCAGCTTTTCCGGACAGGGGCGGAATTCACCCCTCCACTTT.

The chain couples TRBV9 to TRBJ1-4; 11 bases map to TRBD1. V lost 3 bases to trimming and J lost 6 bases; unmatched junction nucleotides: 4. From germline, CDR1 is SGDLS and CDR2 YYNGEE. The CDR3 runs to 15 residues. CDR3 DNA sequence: TGTGCCAGCAGCGCCCCGGGACAGGGGGATGAAAAACTGTTTTTT. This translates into CASSAPGQGDEKLFF.

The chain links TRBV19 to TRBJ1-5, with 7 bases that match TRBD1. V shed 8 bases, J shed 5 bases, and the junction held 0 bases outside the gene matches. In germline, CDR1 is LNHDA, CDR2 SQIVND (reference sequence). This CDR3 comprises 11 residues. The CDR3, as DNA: TGTGCCAGTCAGGGGGATCAGCCCCAGCATTTT. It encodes CASQGDQPQHF.

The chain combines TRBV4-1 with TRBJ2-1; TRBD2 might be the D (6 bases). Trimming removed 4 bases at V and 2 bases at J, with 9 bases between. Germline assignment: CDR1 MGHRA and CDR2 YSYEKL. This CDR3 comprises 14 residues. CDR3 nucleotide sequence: TGCGCCAGCAGCCCGGAGGGGCCCTACAATGAGCAGTTCTTC. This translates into CASSPEGPYNEQFF.

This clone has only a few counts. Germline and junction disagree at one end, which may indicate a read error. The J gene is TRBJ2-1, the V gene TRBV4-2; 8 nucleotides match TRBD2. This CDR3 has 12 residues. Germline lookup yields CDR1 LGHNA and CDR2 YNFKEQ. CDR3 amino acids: CASSQDLSGRVF. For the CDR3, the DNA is TGTGCCAGCAGCCAAGATTTGAGCGGGAGAGTCTTC.

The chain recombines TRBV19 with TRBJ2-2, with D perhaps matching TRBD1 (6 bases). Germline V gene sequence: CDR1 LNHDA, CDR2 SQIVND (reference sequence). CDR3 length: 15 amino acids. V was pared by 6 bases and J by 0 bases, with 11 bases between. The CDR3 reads CASRPGVSNTGELFF. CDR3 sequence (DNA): TGTGCCAGTAGGCCAGGGGTCTCGAACACCGGGGAGCTGTTTTTT.

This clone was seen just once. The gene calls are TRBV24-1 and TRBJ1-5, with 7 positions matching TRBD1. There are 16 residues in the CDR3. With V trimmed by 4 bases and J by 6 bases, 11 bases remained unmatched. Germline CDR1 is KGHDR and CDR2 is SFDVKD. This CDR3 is CATSDSAQGETQPQHF. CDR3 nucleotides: TGTGCCACCAGTGACTCTGCCCAGGGGGAAACTCAGCCCCAGCATTTT.

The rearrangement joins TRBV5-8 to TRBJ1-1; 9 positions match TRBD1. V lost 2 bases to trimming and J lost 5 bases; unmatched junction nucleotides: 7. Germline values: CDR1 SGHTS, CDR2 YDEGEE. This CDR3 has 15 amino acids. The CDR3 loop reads CASSFYGQGWTEAFF. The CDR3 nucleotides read TGTGCCAGCAGCTTCTATGGACAGGGGTGGACTGAAGCTTTCTTT.

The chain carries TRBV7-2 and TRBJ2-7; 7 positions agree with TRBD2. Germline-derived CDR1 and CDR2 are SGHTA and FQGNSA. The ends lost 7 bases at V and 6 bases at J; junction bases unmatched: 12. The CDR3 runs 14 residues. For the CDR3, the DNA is TGTGCCAGCACCCGGGGGGACGGTATTCGCGAGCAGTACTTC. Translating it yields CASTRGDGIREQYF.

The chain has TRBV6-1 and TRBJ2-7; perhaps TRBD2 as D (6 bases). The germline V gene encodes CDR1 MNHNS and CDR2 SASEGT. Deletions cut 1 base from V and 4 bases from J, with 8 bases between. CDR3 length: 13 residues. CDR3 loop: CASSEGLAYEQYF. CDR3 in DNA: TGTGCCAGCAGTGAAGGGCTAGCGTACGAGCAGTACTTC.

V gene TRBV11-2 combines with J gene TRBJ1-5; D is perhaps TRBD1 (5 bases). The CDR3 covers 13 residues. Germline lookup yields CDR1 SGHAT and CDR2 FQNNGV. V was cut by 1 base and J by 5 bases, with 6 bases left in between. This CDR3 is CASSLARDQPQHF. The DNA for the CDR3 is TGTGCCAGCAGCTTAGCCAGGGATCAGCCCCAGCATTTT. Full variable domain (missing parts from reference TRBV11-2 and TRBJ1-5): EAGVAQSPRYKIIEKRQSVAFWCNPISGHATLYWYQQILGQGPKLLIQFQNNGVVDDSQLPKDRFSAERLKGVDSTLKIQPAKLEDSAVYLCASSLARDQPQHFGDGTRLSIL.

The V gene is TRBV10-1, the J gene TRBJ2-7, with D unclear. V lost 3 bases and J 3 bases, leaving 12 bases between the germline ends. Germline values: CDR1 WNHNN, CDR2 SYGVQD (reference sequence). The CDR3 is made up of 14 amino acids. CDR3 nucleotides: TGCGCCAGCAGTGAATATACGGGTTACTACGAGCAGTACTTC. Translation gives CASSEYTGYYEQYF.

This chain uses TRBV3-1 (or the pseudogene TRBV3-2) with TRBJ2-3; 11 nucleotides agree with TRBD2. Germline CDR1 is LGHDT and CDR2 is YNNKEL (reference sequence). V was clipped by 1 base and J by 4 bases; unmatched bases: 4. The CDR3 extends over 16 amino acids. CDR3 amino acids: CASSQGSGRAADTQYF. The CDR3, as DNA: TGTGCCAGCAGCCAAGGTAGCGGGAGGGCCGCAGATACGCAGTATTTT.

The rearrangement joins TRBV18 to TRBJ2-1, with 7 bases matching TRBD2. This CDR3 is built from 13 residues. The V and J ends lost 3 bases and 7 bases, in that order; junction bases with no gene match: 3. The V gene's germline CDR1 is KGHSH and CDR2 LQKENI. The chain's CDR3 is CASSPGGRNEQFF. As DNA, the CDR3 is TGTGCCAGCTCACCCGGGGGGAGGAATGAGCAGTTCTTC.